These 8 T cell receptor beta chains were sequenced from one sample in a study of tumor-infiltrating lymphocytes in primary liver carcinoma. Blood RNA originated from unsorted whole blood, with germline DNA additionally extracted. Researchers generated TCR beta cDNA from approximately 520 ng of total RNA, relying on a constant-region primer. It was through three nested multiplex PCR rounds of slightly modified ARM-PCR that TCR beta libraries arose. Two initial PCR rounds of roughly 10 cycles each paired TRBV1-TRBV30 forward primers with a C-beta reverse primer. TCRdb re-called the multiplex PCR reads with MiXCR, one entry per CDR3 protein. The repertoire holds 300,000 to 400,000 distinct CDR3 sequences, with around three fifths as singletons. Input material: peripheral blood. These receptors were obtained from a man in his forties or fifties with primary liver carcinoma and hepatitis B virus infection.

A remark on this clonotype: One end of the junction does not line up with germline, which may come from a read error. The V call is TRBV11-1, the J call TRBJ2-7; 7 bases align to TRBD1. The germline V gene has CDR1 SGHAT and CDR2 FQDESV (reference sequence). This CDR3 has 13 residues. The CDR3 nucleotides are TGTGGCAGCGGCTTTAACAGGGGACACGAGCAGTACTTC. It yields the protein CGSGFNRGHEQYF.

Comments on this clonotype: An end of the junction does not agree with germline; a read error may underlie this. V is TRBV5-1 and J is TRBJ2-1; D is perhaps TRBD2 (6 bases). Germline assignment: CDR1 SGHRS and CDR2 YFSETQ. This CDR3 is 13 amino acids long. CDR3 region: CPSSLEGWNEQFF. DNA for the CDR3: TGCCCCAGCAGCTTGGAGGGGTGGAATGAGCAGTTCTTC.

Details on this clonotype: A much larger clone lies one base from this, so it may be a read error. This CDR3 is missing its conserved last phenylalanine or tryptophan, likely due to a read error. The V and J genes are TRBV29-1 and TRBJ1-1; D is uncertain. Per the germline V gene, CDR1 is SQVTM and CDR2 is ANQGSEA. Trimming removed 7 bases at V and 5 bases at J, with 17 bases between. The CDR3 has 13 amino acids. This CDR3 reads CSAEMGSWTEAFI. The CDR3 bases are TGCAGCGCCGAAATGGGGTCGTGGACTGAAGCTTTCATT.

As for this clonotype: At one of its ends the junction is not consistent with the germline gene, which may arise from a read error. Written as DNA, the CDR3 is TGCGCCAGCAGTGATCGCGAAAGACTATGCCAGGATACGCGGTATTTT. It is translated as CASSDRERLCQDTRYF. The rearrangement joins TRBV10-2 to TRBJ2-3, with a tentative D call TRBD2 (5 bases). Germline-derived CDR1 and CDR2 are WSHSY and SAAADI. There are 16 residues in the CDR3.

This clonotype was detected ten times or more. The chain couples TRBV12-3 or TRBV12-4 to TRBJ2-3; D unclear. The CDR3 runs to 12 residues. V was trimmed by 5 bases and J by 7 bases, leaving 10 bases between them. CDR3 sequence reads: CASSPNGNTQYF. CDR3 coding DNA: TGTGCCAGCAGTCCTAATGGAAATACGCAGTATTTT.

This rearrangement joins TRBV19 to TRBJ1-2, with D hard to call. The CDR3 totals 14 residues. The V gene lost 5 bases and the J gene lost 8 bases, with 18 bases spanning the gap. Germline V gene data show CDR1 as LNHDA and CDR2 as SQIVND (reference sequence). CDR3 in amino acids: CASSSYAGYSGYTF. Written as DNA, the CDR3 is TGTGCCAGTAGTTCATATGCTGGTTATTCAGGCTACACCTTC. The variable domain in full, completed from reference TRBV19 and TRBJ1-2, reads DGGITQSPKYLFRKEGQNVTLSCEQNLNHDAMYWYRQDPGQGLRLIYYSQIVNDFQKGDIAEGYSVSREKKESFPLTVTSAQKNPTAFYLCASSSYAGYSGYTFGSGTRLTVV.

The chain couples TRBV4-1 to TRBJ2-3; the D gene is possibly TRBD2 (6 bases). Germline CDR1 reads MGHRA; CDR2 reads YSYEKL. V lost 1 base and J 6 bases, leaving 17 bases between the germline ends. The CDR3 is 16 amino acids. The CDR3: CASSQVPGRTKDTQYF. Written as DNA, the CDR3 is TGCGCCAGCAGCCAAGTTCCGGGAAGGACTAAGGATACGCAGTATTTT.

As regards this clonotype: A read error may produce the germline difference seen at one junction end. The rearrangement links TRBV29-1 to TRBJ2-1; D might be TRBD1 (6 bases). The germline V gene has CDR1 SQVTM and CDR2 ANQGSEA. The CDR3 consists of 12 residues. In DNA form, the CDR3 reads TGCAGCGCTGACAGGTTCGGGAAAGAGCGGTTCTTC. It translates to CSADRFGKERFF.